One T cell receptor (beta chain) is described in this entry. The data stem from a study of CD8 T cells in Susac syndrome. Included as multiple sclerosis controls were treatment-naive patients who had stable or active relapsing-remitting disease. RNA amounts of about 0.45 to 1 ug underwent reverse transcription with random hexamers. The amplification used immunoSEQ multiplex PCR on TCR beta CDR3; it spanned 54 Vbeta and 13 Jbeta. Each CDR3 protein gets one entry after TCRdb re-called the immunoSEQ multiplex PCR reads with MiXCR. This sample carries around 300,000 distinct CDR3 sequences, approximately 85% of them seen once, and the ten largest clones take approximately 0.2%. From germline, CDR1 is LGHNA and CDR2 YSLEER. The CDR3 has 14 residues. V dropped 0 bases and J dropped 4 bases, with 9 bases sitting between them.

Sequencing used CD8+ T cells from PBMCs. This rearrangement joins TRBV4-3 to TRBJ1-2; D gene unclear. This TCR was sampled from a human donor with multiple sclerosis. The CDR3 spells CASSQDGQLYGYTF. The CDR3 DNA follows: TGCGCCAGCAGCCAAGACGGGCAGCTCTATGGCTACACCTTC.